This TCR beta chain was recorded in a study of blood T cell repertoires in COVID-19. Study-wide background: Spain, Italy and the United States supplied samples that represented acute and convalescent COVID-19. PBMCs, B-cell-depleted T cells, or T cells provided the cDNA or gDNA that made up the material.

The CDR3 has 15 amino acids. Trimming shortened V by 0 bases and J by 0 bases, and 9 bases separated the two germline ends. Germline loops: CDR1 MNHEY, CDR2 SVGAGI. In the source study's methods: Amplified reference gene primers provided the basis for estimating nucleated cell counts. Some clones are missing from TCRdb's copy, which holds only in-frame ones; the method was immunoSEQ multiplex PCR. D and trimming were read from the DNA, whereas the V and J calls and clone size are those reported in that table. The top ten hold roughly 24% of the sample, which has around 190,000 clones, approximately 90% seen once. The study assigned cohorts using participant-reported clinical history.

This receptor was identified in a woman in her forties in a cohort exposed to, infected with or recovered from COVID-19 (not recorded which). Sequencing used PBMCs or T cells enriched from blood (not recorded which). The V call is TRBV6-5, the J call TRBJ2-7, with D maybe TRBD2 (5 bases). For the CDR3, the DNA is TGTGCCAGCAGTTACTCTCCGGCGGGCTCCTACGAGCAGTACTTC. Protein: CASSYSPAGSYEQYF.